This record looks at one TCR beta chain sequence and its context. No antigen is known for it. The data were taken from a study of T cells after posttransplantation cyclophosphamide. Study results and limitations: TRB overlap between skin or GI tissue T cells and blood was limited. After PTCy, TRB diversity resembled that of CNI/methotrexate controls. Donor CD8+ memory clones often dominated recipient blood repertoires at later times.

Here immunoSEQ multiplex PCR was the method, and the copy in TCRdb shows in-frame clones only, minus some. The table has approximately 30,000 clones, about nine tenths seen once. The TCR comes from a man over 45. The specimen was PBMCs.

DNA for the CDR3: TGTGCCATCAGTGATCGTGACAGGGGAGGCACAGATACGCAGTATTTT. It codes for CAISDRDRGGTDTQYF. V gene TRBV10-3 combines with J gene TRBJ2-3; 8 bases align to TRBD1. The CDR3 loop spans 16 amino acids. Germline V gene data show CDR1 as ENHRY and CDR2 as SYGVKD. V trimming: 3 bases; J trimming: 1 base; junction bases outside the gene matches: 6.